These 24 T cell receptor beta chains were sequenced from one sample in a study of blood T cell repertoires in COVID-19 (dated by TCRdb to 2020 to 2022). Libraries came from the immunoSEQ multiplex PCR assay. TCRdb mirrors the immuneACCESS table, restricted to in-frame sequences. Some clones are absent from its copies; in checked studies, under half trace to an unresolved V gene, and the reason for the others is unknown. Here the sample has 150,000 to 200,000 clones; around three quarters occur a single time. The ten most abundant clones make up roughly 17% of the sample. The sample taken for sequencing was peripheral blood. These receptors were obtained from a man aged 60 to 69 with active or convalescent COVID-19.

The DNA of the CDR3 is TGTGCCAGCAACTCGGGACTGATGAACACCGGGGAGCTGTTTTTT. Translated: CASNSGLMNTGELFF. The V call is TRBV5-5, the J call TRBJ2-2, with D perhaps TRBD2 (6 bases). Germline CDR1 and CDR2: SGHKS and YYEKEE (reference sequence). The CDR3 extends over 15 amino acids. Deletions cut 6 bases from V and 1 base from J, with 13 bases between.

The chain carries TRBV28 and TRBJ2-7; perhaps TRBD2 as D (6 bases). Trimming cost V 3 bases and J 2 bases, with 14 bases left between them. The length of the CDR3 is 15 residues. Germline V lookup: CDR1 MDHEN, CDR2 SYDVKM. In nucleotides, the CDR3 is TGTGCCAGCAGTTTCCCGGGAGTCAGAACCTACGAGCAGTACTTC. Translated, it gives CASSFPGVRTYEQYF.

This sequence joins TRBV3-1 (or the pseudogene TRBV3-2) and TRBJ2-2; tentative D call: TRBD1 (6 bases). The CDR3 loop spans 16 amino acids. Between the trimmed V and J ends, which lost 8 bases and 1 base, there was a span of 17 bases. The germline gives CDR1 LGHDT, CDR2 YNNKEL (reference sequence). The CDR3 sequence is CASGGVGQLNTGELFF. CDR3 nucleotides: TGTGCCAGCGGAGGAGTCGGACAGTTGAACACCGGGGAGCTGTTTTTT.

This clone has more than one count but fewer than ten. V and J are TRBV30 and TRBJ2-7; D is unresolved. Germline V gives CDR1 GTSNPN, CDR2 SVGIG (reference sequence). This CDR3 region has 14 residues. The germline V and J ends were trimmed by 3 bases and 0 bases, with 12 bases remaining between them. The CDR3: CAWRPRMSSYEQYF. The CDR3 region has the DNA TGTGCCTGGAGACCCAGGATGAGCTCCTACGAGCAGTACTTC.

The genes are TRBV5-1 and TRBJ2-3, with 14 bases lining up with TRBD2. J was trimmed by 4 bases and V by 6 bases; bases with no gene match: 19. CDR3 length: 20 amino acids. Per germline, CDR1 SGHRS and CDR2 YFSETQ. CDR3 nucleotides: TGCGCCAGCAAGGTAGGATTTGGGACTAGCGGGAGATCGGTCCCAGATACGCAGTATTTT. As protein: CASKVGFGTSGRSVPDTQYF.

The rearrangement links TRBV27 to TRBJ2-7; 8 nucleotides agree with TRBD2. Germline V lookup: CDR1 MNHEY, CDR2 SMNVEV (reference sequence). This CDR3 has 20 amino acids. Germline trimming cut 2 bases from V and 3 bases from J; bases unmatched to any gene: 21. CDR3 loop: CASSLEGDLIGPSGLYEQYF. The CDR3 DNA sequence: TGTGCCAGCAGTTTAGAGGGGGACCTTATAGGCCCTAGCGGGCTCTACGAGCAGTACTTC.

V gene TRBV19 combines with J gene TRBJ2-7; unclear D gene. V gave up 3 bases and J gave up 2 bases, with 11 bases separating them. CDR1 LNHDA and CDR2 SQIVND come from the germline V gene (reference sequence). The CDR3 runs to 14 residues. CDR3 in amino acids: CASSIYHPTYEQYF. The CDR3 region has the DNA TGTGCCAGTAGTATCTACCACCCAACCTACGAGCAGTACTTC. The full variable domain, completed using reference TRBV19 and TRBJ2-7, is DGGITQSPKYLFRKEGQNVTLSCEQNLNHDAMYWYRQDPGQGLRLIYYSQIVNDFQKGDIAEGYSVSREKKESFPLTVTSAQKNPTAFYLCASSIYHPTYEQYFGPGTRLTVT.

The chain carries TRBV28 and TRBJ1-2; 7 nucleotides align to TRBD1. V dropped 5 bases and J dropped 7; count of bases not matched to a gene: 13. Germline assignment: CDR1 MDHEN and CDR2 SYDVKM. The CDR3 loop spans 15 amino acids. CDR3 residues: CASSQRQGKLSGYTF. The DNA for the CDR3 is TGTGCCAGCAGTCAACGACAGGGAAAACTCTCTGGCTACACCTTC.

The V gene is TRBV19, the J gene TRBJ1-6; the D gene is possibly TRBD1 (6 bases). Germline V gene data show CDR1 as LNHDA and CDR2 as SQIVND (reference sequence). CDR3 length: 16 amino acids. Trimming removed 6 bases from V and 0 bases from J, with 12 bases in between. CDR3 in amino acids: CASRDQGSSYNSPLHF. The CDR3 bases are TGTGCCAGTAGGGACCAGGGGAGCTCCTATAATTCACCCCTCCACTTT.

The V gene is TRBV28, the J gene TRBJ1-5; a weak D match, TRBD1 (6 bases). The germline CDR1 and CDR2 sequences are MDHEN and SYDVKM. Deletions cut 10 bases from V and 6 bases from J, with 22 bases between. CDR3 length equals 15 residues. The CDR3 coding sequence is TGTGCCACCCACAAAGGATGGGGGCGCGTTCAGCCCCAGCATTTT. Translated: CATHKGWGRVQPQHF.

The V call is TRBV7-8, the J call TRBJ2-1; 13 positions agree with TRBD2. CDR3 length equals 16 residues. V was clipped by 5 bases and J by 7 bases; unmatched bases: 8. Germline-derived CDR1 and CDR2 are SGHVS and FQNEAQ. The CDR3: CASSPWTSGRRNEQFF. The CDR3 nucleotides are TGTGCCAGCAGCCCGTGGACTAGCGGGAGACGGAATGAGCAGTTCTTC.

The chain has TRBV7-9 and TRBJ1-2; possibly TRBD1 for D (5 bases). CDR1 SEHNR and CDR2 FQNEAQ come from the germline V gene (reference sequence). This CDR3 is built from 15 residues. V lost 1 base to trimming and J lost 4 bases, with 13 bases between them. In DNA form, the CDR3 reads TGTGCCAGCAGCTTAGTGTCAGACAGTCCCTATGGCTACACCTTC. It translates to CASSLVSDSPYGYTF. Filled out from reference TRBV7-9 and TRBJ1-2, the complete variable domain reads DTGVSQNPRHKITKRGQNVTFRCDPISEHNRLYWYRQTLGQGPEFLTYFQNEAQLEKSRLLSDRFSAERPKGSFSTLEIQRTEQGDSAMYLCASSLVSDSPYGYTFGSGTRLTVV.

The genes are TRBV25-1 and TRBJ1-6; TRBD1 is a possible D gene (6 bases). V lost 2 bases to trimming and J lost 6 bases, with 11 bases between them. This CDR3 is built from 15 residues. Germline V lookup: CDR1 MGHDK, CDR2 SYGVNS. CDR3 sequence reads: CASSERRGANSPLHF. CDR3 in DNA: TGTGCCAGCAGTGAACGCAGGGGCGCTAATTCACCCCTCCACTTT.

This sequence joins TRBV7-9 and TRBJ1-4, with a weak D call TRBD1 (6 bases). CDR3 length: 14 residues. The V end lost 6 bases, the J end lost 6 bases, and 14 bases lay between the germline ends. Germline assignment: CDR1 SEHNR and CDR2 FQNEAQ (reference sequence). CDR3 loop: CASSHQGFYEKLFF. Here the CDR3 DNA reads TGTGCCAGCAGTCATCAGGGGTTCTATGAAAAACTGTTTTTT.

The CDR3 spells CASGLALAGSTVEQYF. CDR3 DNA: TGTGCTAGTGGTTTGGCCCTCGCGGGATCGACGGTCGAGCAGTACTTC. This chain connects TRBV12-5 to TRBJ2-7, with TRBD2 as a possible D gene (6 bases). Looked up from germline, CDR1 is LGHNT and CDR2 is FRNRAP. The germline V and J ends were trimmed by 1 base and 6 bases, with 19 bases remaining between them. The length of the CDR3 is 16 residues.

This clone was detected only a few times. DNA for the CDR3: TGCGCCAGCAGCCAAGAAGGGGCCGCCGGCTATGGCTACACCTTC. It is translated as CASSQEGAAGYGYTF. V usage is TRBV4-3 and J usage is TRBJ1-2; D may be TRBD1 (5 bases). V shed 0 bases and J shed 4 bases, with 12 bases lying between them. The CDR3 is 15 residues long. Germline loops: CDR1 LGHNA, CDR2 YSLEER.

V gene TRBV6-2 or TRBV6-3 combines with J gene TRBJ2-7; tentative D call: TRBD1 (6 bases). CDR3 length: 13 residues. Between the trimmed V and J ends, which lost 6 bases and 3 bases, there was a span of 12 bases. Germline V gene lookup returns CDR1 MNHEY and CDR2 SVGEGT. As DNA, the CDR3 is TGTGCCAGCAGCGGGACAAACGACTACGAGCAGTACTTC. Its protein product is CASSGTNDYEQYF.

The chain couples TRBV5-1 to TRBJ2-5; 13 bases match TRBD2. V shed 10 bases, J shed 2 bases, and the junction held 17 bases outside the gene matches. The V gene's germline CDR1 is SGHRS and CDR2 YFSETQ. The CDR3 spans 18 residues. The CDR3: CASSAGGLAGLLQETQYF. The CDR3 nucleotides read TGCGCCTCTTCTGCTGGGGGACTAGCGGGACTCCTTCAAGAGACCCAGTACTTC. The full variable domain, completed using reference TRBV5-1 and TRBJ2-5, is KAGVTQTPRYLIKTRGQQVTLSCSPISGHRSVSWYQQTPGQGLQFLFEYFSETQRNKGNFPGRFSGRQFSNSRSEMNVSTLELGDSALYLCASSAGGLAGLLQETQYFGPGTRLLVL.

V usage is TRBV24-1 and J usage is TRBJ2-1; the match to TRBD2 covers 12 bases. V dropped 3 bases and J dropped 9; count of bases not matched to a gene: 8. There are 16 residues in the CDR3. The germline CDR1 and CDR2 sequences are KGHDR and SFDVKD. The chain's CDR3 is CATSDPRLAGVSEQFF. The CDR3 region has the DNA TGTGCCACCAGTGATCCGAGACTAGCGGGAGTGTCTGAGCAGTTCTTC.

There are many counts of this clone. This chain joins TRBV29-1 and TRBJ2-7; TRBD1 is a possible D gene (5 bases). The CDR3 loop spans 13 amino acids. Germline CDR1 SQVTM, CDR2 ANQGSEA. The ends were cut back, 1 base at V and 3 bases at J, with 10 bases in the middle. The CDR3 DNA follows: TGCAGCGTTGAAGGCAGGGCCCGCTACGAGCAGTACTTC. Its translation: CSVEGRARYEQYF.

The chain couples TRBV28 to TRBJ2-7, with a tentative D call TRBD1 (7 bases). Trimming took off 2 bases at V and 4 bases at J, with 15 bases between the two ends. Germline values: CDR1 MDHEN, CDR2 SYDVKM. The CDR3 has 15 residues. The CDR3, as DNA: TGTGCCAGCAGTTTAATGGGGGGACAGTCTTACGAGCAGTACTTC. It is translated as CASSLMGGQSYEQYF.

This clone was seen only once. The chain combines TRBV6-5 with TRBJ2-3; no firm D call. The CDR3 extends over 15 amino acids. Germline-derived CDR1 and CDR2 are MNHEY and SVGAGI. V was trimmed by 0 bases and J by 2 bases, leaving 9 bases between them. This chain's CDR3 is CASSYSQVNTDTQYF. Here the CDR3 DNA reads TGTGCCAGCAGTTACTCGCAGGTGAACACAGATACGCAGTATTTT.

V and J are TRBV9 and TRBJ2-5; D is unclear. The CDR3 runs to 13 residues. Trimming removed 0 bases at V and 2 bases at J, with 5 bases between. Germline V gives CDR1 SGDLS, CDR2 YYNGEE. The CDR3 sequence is CASSVAPQETQYF. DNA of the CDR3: TGTGCCAGCAGCGTAGCCCCGCAAGAGACCCAGTACTTC.

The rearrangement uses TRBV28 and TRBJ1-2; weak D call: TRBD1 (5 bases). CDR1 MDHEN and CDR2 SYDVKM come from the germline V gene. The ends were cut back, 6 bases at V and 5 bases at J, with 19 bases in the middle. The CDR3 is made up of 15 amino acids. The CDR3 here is CASSSPGRRVYGYTF. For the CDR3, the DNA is TGTGCCAGCAGCTCCCCGGGACGGAGGGTTTATGGCTACACCTTC.